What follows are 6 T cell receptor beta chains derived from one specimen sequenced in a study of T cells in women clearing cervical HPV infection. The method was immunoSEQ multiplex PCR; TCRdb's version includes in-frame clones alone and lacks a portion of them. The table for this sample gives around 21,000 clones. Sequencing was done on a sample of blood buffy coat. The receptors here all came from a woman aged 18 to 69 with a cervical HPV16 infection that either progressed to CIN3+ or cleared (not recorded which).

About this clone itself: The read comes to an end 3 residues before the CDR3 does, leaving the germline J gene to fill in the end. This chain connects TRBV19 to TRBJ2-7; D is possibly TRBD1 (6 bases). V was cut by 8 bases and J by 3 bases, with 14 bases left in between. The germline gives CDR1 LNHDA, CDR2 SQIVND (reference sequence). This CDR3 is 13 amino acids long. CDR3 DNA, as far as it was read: TGTGCCAGTGGTACAGGGAAGGGCTACGAG. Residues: CASGTGKGYE. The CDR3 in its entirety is CASGTGKGYEQYF.

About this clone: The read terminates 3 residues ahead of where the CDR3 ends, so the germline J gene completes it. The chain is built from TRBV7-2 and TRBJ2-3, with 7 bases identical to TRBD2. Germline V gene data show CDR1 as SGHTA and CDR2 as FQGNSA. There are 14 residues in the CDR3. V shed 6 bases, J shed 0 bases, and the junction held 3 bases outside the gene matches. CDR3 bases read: TGTGCCAGCAGAATACTAGCGAGCACAGATACG. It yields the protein CASRILASTDT. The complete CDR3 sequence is CASRILASTDTQYF. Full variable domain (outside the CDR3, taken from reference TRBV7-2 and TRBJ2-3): GAGVSQSPSNKVTEKGKDVELRCDPISGHTALYWYRQSLGQGLEFLIYFQGNSAPDKSGLPSDRFSAERTGGSVSTLTIQRTQQEDSAVYLCASRILASTDTQYFGPGTRLTVL.

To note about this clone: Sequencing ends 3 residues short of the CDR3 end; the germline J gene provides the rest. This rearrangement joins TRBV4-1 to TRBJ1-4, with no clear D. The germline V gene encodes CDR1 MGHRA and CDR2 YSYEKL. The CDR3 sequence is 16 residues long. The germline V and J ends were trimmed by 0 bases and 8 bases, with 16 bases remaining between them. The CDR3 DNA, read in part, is TGCGCCAGCAGCCAAGACCCGGCAAACCGAGGGGAAAAA. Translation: CASSQDPANRGEK. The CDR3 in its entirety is CASSQDPANRGEKLFF.

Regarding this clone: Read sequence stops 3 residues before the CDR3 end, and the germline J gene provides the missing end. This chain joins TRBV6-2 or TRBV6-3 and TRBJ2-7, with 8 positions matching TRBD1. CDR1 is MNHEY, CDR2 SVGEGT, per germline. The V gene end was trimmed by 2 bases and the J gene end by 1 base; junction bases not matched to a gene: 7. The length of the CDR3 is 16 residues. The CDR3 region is CASSYPRTGTSYEQYF. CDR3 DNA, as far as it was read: TGTGCCAGCAGTTACCCCAGGACAGGGACTTCCTACGAG.

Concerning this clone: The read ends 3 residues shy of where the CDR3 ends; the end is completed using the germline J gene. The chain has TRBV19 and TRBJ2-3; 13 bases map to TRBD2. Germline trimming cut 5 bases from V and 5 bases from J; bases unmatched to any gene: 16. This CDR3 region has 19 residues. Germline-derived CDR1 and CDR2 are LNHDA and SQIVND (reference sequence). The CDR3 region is CASSSKALTSGRPLDTQYF. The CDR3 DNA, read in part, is TGTGCCAGTAGTTCAAAGGCCCTGACTAGCGGGAGGCCGTTAGATACG. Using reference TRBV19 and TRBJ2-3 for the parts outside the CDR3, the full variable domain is DGGITQSPKYLFRKEGQNVTLSCEQNLNHDAMYWYRQDPGQGLRLIYYSQIVNDFQKGDIAEGYSVSREKKESFPLTVTSAQKNPTAFYLCASSSKALTSGRPLDTQYFGPGTRLTVL.

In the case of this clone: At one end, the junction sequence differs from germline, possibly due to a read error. CDR3 DNA, as far as it was read: TGCGCCAGCAGCCTGACCCGGACTAGCGGCGGTGGCGGGGAG. Encoded protein: CASSLTRTSGGGGE. The CDR3 in full is CASSLTRTSGGGGELFF. The chain links TRBV4-2 to TRBJ2-2; 10 bases are a match to TRBD2. The missing CDR3 end, 3 residues past where the read stops, is filled in from the germline J gene. The CDR3 spans 17 residues. Per germline, CDR1 LGHNA and CDR2 YNFKEQ.